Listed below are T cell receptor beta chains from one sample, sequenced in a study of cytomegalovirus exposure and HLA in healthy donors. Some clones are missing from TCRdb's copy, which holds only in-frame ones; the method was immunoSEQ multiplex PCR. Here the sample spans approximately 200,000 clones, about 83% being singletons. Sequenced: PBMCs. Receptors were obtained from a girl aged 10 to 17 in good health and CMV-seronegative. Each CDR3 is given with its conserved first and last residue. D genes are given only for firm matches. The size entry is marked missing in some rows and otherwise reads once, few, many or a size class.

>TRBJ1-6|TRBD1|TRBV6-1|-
CASSDLEGQGSSPLHF
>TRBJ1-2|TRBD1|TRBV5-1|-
CASSPTGEDYGYTF
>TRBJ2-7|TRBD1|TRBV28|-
CASSDRTVYEQYF
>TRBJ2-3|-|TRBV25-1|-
CASSESQLLSTDTQYF
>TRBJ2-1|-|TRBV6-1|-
CASRAPLGNEQFF
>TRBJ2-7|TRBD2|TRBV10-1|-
CASSISAGGPQYF
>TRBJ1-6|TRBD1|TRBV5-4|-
CASSLGQASSYNSPLHF
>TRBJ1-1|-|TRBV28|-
CASSLSGYGTEAFF
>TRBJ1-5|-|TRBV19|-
CASSIESSFARRNQPQHF
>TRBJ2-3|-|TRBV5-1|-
CASSLVRSSSTDTQYF
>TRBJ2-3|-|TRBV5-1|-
CASGGHLGDTQYF
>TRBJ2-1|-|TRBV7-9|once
CSSGDTYNEQFF
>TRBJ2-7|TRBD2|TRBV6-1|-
CASLVAGAYEQYF
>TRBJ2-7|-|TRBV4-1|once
CASSPGIGHATYEQYF
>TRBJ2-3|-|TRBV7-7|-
CASSPAVTDTQYF
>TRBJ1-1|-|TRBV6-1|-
CASSRGVEAFF
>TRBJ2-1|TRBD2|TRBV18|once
CASSPRLAGGLNEQFF
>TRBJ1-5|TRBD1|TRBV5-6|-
CASSLAGGEGQPQHF
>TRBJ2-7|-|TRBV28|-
CASSLMTGRSYEQYF
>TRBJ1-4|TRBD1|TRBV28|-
CASSRRTGGTNEKLFF
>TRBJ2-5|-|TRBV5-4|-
CASSQLSLGTPETQYF
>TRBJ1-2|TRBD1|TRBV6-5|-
CASSYSVGQGEYGYTF
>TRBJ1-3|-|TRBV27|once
CASSWRIEPGNTIYF
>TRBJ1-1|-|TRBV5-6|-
CASSLAVYTEAFF
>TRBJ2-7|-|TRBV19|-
CASSIRVGWEASYEQYF
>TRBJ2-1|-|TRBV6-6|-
CASAVGGATNEQFF
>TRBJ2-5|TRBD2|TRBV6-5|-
CASRQAGSQETQYF
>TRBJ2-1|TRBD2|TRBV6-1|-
CASIPLAGGRNEQFF
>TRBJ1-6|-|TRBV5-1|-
CASSFRQDYNSPLHF
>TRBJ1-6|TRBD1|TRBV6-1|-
CASSEIWSGTAANSPLHF
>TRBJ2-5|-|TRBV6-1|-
CASSEERQSAFQETQYF
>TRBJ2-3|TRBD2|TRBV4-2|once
CASSLGLAGGSTDTQYF
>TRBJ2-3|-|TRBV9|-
CASSVRQVRDTQYF
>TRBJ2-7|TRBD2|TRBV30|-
CAWSREGLGSYEQYF
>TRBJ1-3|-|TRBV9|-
CASSPWVSGGNTIYF
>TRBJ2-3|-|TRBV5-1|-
CASSSGVLELADTQYF
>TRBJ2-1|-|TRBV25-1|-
CASSEFPWSEQFF